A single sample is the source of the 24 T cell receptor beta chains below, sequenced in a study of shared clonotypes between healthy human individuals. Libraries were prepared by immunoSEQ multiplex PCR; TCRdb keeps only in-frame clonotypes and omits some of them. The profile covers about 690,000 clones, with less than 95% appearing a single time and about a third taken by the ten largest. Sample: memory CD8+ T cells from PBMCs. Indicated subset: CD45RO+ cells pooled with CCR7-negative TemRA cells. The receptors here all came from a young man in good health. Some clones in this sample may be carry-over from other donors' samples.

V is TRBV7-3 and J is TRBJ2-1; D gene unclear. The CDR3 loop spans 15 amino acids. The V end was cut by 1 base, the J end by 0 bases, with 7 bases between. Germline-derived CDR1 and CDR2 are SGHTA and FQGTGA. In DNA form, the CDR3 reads TGTGCCAGCAGCTTAAGTAGGAGCTCCTACAATGAGCAGTTCTTC. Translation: CASSLSRSSYNEQFF.

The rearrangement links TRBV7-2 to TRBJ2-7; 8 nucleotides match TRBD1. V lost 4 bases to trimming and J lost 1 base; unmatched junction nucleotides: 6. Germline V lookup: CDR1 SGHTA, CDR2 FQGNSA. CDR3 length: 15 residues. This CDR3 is CASSYRGQVSYEQYF. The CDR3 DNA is TGTGCCAGCAGCTATCGGGGACAGGTATCCTACGAGCAGTACTTC.

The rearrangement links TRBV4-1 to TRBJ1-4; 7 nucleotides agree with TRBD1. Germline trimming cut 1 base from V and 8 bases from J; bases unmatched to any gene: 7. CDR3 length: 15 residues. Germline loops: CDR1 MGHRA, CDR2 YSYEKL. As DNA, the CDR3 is TGCGCCAGCAGCCAAGTCCTGGGACAGATGGAAAAACTGTTTTTT. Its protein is CASSQVLGQMEKLFF.

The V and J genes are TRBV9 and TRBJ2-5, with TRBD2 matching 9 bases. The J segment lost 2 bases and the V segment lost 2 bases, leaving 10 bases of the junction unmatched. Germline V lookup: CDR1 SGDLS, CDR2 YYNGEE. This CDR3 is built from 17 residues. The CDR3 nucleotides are TGTGCCAGCAGCGTGGGGTCTAGCGGGATAACTCAAGAGACCCAGTACTTC. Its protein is CASSVGSSGITQETQYF. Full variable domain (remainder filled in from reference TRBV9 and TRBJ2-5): DSGVTQTPKHLITATGQRVTLRCSPRSGDLSVYWYQQSLDQGLQFLIQYYNGEERAKGNILERFSAQQFPDLHSELNLSSLELGDSALYFCASSVGSSGITQETQYFGPGTRLLVL.

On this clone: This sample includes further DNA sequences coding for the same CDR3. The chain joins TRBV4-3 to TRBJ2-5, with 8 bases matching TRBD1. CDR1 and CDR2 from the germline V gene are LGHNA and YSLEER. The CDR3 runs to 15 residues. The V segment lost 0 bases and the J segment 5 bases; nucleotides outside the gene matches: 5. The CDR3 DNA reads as TGCGCCAGCAGCCAAGACAGGGGGCTACGTGAGACCCAGTACTTC. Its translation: CASSQDRGLRETQYF.

Written as DNA, the CDR3 is TGCGCCAGCAGCCAAGCCGGACATATTATCAATCAGCCCCAGCATTTT. This encodes CASSQAGHIINQPQHF. The chain uses TRBV4-1 and TRBJ1-5, with a tentative D call TRBD1 (5 bases). Looked up from germline, CDR1 is MGHRA and CDR2 is YSYEKL. The length of the CDR3 is 16 residues. The V end was cut by 1 base, the J end by 3 bases, with 13 bases between.

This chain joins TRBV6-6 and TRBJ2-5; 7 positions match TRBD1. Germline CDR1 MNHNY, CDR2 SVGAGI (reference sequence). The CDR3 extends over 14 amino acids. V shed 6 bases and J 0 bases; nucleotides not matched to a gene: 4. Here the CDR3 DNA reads TGTGCCAGCAGCCCGGACAGGTACCAAGAGACCCAGTACTTC. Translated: CASSPDRYQETQYF.

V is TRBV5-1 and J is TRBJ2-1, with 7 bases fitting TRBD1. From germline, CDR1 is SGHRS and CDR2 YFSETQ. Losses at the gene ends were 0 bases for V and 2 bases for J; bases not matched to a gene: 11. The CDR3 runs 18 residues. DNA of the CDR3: TGCGCCAGCAGCTTGGGACTGACAGGGCACCAGACCTACAATGAGCAGTTCTTC. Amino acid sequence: CASSLGLTGHQTYNEQFF.

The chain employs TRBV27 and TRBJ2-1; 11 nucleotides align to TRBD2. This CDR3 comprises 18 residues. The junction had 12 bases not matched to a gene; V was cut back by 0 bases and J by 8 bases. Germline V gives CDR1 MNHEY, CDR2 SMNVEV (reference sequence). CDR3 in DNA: TGTGCCAGCAGTTTATCTCGTCATACTAGCGGGAGAAGACATGAGCAGTTCTTC. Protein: CASSLSRHTSGRRHEQFF.

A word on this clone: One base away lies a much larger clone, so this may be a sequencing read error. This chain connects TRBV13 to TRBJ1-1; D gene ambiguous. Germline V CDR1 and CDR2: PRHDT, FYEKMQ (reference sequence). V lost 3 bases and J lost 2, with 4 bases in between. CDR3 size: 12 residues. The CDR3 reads CASSFGNTEAFF. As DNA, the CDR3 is TGTGCCAGCAGCTTCGGTAACACTGAAGCTTTCTTT. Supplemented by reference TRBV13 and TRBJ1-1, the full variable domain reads AAGVIQSPRHLIKEKRETATLKCYPIPRHDTVYWYQQGPGQDPQFLISFYEKMQSDKGSIPDRFSAQQFSDYHSELNMSSLELGDSALYFCASSFGNTEAFFGQGTRLTVV.

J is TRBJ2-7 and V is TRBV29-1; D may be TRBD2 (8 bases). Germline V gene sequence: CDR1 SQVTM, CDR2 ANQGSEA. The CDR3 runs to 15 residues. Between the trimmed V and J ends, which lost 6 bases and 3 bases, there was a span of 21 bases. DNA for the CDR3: TGCAGCGTCAGGGGGGTAGAGCGGGAGTTCTACGAGCAGTACTTC. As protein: CSVRGVEREFYEQYF.

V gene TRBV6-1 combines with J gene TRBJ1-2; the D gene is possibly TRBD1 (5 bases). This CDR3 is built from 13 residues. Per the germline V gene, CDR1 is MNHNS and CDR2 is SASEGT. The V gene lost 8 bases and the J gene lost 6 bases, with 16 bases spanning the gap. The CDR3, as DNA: TGTGCCAGCGGGACGACGCGTTTGAATGGCTACACCTTC. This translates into CASGTTRLNGYTF.

The CDR3 spells CASSHLAAEKLFF. Written as DNA, the CDR3 is TGTGCCAGCAGCCACCTCGCTGCTGAAAAACTGTTTTTT. This chain connects TRBV7-9 to TRBJ1-4; D is unresolved. Germline-derived CDR1 and CDR2 are SEHNR and FQNEAQ (reference sequence). The CDR3 runs 13 residues. Trimming took off 5 bases at V and 7 bases at J, with 11 bases between the two ends.

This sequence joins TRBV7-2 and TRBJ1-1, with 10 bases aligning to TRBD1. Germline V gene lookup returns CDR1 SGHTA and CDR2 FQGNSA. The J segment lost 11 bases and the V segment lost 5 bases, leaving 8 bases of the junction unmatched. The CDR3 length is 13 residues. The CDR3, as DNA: TGTGCCAGCAGCCCCCGGGACAGGGGAGGTGCTTTCTTT. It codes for CASSPRDRGGAFF.

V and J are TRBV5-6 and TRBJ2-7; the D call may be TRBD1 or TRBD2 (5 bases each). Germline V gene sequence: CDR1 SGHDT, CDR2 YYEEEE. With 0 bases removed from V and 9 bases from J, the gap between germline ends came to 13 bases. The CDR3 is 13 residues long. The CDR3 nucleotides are TGTGCCAGCAGCTTGGACCGGGACCCCGGGCAGTACTTC. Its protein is CASSLDRDPGQYF.

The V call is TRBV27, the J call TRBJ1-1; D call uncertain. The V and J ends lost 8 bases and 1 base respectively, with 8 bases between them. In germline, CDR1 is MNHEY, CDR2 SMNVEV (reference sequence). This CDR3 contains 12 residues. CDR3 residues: CASQTGNTEAFF. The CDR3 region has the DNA TGTGCCAGCCAGACCGGGAACACTGAAGCTTTCTTT.

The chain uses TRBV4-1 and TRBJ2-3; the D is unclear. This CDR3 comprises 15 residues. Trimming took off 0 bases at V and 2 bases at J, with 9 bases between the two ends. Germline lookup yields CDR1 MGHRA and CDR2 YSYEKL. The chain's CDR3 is CASSQDRRITDTQYF. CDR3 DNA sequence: TGCGCCAGCAGCCAAGACCGTCGGATCACAGATACGCAGTATTTT.

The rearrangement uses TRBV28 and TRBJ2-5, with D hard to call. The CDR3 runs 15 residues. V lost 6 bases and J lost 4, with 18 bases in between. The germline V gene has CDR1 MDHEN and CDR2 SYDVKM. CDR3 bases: TGTGCCAGCAGACCCCGTTACCGCCCGGGAGAGACCCAGTACTTC. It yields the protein CASRPRYRPGETQYF. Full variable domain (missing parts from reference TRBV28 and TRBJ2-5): DVKVTQSSRYLVKRTGEKVFLECVQDMDHENMFWYRQDPGLGLRLIYFSYDVKMKEKGDIPEGYSVSREKKERFSLILESASTNQTSMYLCASRPRYRPGETQYFGPGTRLLVL.

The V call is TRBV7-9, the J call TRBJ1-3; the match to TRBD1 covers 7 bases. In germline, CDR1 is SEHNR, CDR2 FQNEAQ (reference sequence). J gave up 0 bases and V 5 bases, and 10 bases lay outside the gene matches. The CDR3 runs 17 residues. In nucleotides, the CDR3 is TGTGCCAGCAGCCTCCCGCGACAGGGAAGCTCTGGAAACACCATATATTTT. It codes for CASSLPRQGSSGNTIYF. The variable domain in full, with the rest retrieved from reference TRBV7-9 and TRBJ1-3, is DTGVSQNPRHKITKRGQNVTFRCDPISEHNRLYWYRQTLGQGPEFLTYFQNEAQLEKSRLLSDRFSAERPKGSFSTLEIQRTEQGDSAMYLCASSLPRQGSSGNTIYFGEGSWLTVV.

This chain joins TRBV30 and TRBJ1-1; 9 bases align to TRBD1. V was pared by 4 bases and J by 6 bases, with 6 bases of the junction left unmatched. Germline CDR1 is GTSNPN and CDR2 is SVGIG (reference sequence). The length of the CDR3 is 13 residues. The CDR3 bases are TGTGCCTGGAAACCACAGGGGGCCTCTGAAGCTTTCTTT. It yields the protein CAWKPQGASEAFF. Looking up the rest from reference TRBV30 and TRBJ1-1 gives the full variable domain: SQTIHQWPATLVQPVGSPLSLECTVEGTSNPNLYWYRQAAGRGLQLLFYSVGIGQISSEVPQNLSASRPQDRQFILSSKKLLLSDSGFYLCAWKPQGASEAFFGQGTRLTVV.

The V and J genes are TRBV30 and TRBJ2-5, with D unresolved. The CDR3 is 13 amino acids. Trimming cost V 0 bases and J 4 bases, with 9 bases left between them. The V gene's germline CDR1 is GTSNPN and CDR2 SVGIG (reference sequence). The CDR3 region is CAWSVGMGETQYF. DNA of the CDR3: TGTGCCTGGAGTGTAGGGATGGGAGAGACCCAGTACTTC.

CDR3 in amino acids: CSVEDLVRDLYNYGYTF. The CDR3 nucleotides are TGCAGCGTTGAAGATCTGGTCAGGGATTTATATAACTATGGCTACACCTTC. The chain links TRBV29-1 to TRBJ1-2; D possibly corresponds to TRBD1 (5 bases). The germline V gene encodes CDR1 SQVTM and CDR2 ANQGSEA. The CDR3 runs 17 residues. The V end was cut by 0 bases, the J end by 1 base, with 18 bases between.

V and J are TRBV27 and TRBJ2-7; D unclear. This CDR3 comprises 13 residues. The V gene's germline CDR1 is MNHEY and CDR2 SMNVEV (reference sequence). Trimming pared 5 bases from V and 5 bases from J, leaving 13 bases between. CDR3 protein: CASSTRLVDEQYF. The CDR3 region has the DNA TGTGCCAGCAGTACGAGATTGGTGGACGAGCAGTACTTC.

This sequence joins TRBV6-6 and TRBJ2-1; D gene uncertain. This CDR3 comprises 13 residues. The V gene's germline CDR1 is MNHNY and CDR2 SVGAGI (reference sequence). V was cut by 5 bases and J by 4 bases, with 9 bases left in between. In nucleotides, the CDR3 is TGTGCCAGCAGTAAGACTGAGTACAATGAGCAGTTCTTC. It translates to CASSKTEYNEQFF.